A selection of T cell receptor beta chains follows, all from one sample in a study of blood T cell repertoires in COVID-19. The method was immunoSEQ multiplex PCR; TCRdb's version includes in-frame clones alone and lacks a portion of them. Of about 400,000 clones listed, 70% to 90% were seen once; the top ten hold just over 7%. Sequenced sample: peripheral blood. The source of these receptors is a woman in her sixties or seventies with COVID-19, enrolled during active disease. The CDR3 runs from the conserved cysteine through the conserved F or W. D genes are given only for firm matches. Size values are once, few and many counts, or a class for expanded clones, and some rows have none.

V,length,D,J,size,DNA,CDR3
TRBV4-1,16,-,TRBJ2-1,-,TGCGCCAGCAGCCTTCGTTCAGGGGAAACCTACAATGAGCAGTTCTTC,CASSLRSGETYNEQFF
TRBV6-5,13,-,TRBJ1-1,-,TGTGCCAGCAGCCCGGGGGGAGACACTGAAGCTTTCTTT,CASSPGGDTEAFF
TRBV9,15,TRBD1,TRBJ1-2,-,TGTGCCAGCAGCGTAGTCCCAGGGGGGAACTATGGCTACACCTTC,CASSVVPGGNYGYTF
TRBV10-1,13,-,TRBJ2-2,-,TGCGCCAGCAGTGACAGGGGAACCGGGGAGCTGTTTTTT,CASSDRGTGELFF
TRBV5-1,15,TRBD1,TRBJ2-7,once,TGCGCCAGCAGCATGGGAAACAGGGGGCCCGACGAGCAGTACTTC,CASSMGNRGPDEQYF
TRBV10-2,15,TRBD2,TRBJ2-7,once,TGCGCCAGCAGGACTTTTGGGACTAGCGTGGCCGAGCAGTACTTC,CASRTFGTSVAEQYF
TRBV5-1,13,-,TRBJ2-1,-,TGCGCCAGCAGCTTCCCAGCTAGCAATGAGCAGTTCTTC,CASSFPASNEQFF
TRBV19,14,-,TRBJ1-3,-,TGTGCCAGTTCCCTCTCGGGGGATGGAAACACCATATATTTT,CASSLSGDGNTIYF
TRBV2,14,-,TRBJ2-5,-,TGTGCCAGCAGCACACAGGGACCCAAAGAGACCCAGTACTTC,CASSTQGPKETQYF
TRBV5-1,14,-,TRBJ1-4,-,TGCGCCAGCAGCCCCTCAGAAACTAATGAAAAACTGTTTTTT,CASSPSETNEKLFF
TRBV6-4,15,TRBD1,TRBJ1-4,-,TGTGCCAGCAGTCGGACAGGGGCAACTAATGAAAAACTGTTTTTT,CASSRTGATNEKLFF
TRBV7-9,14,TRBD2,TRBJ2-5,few,TGTGCCAGCAGCTTAATGGGAGGGAGCGAGACCCAGTACTTC,CASSLMGGSETQYF
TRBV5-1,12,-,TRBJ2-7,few,TGCGCCAGCAGCGTACCAGGTTACGAGCAGTACTTC,CASSVPGYEQYF
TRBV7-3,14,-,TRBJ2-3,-,TGTGCCAGCAGCTTCTCGACATCCTCCGATACGCAGTATTTT,CASSFSTSSDTQYF
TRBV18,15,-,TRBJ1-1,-,TGTGCCAGCTCACCACGGGAGGCCCAGGGCACTGAAGCTTTCTTT,CASSPREAQGTEAFF
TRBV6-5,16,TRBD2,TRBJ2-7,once,TGTGCCAGCAGTTTGGCCCAGCGGGGGGGCATCTACGAGCAGTACTTC,CASSLAQRGGIYEQYF
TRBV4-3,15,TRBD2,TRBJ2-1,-,TGCGCCAGCAGCCCCATAGCGGGGGGATACAATGAGCAGTTCTTC,CASSPIAGGYNEQFF
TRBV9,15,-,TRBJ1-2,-,TGTGCCAGCAGGTCCCAAGTGGGAGCTAACTATGGCTACACCTTC,CASRSQVGANYGYTF
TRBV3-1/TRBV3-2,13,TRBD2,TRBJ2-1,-,TGTGCCAGCACCGTAGCGGGGGGCCGTGAGCAGTTCTTC,CASTVAGGREQFF
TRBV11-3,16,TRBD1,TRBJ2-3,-,TGTGCCAGCAGCCAAGGGGTGGGACAGGGGGCAGATACGCAGTATTTT,CASSQGVGQGADTQYF
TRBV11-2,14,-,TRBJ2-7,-,TGTGCCAGCAGCTCCCCCGGGGGGCGGGGCGAGCAGTACTTC,CASSSPGGRGEQYF
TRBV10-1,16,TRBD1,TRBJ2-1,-,TGCGCCAGCAGTGAGCGGATCAGGGGGCTGGGCAATGAGCAGTTCTTC,CASSERIRGLGNEQFF
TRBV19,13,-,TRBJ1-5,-,TGTGCCAGTAGTATAGAAAGCTTTGGGCCCCAGCATTTT,CASSIESFGPQHF
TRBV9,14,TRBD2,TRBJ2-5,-,TGTGCCAGCAGCGGACTAGCGGGGTTGGAGACCCAGTACTTC,CASSGLAGLETQYF
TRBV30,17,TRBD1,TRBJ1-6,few,TGTGCCTGGAGTCCAATGACAGGGTGGGGATATAATTCACCCCTCCACTTT,CAWSPMTGWGYNSPLHF
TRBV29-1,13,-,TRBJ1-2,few,TGCAGCGTTCCTTCCGGACGGCGGGAAGGCTACACCTTC,CSVPSGRREGYTF
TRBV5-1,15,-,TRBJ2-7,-,TGCGCCAGCAGCCCCCGTGAGGCTACCGCATACGAGCAGTACTTC,CASSPREATAYEQYF
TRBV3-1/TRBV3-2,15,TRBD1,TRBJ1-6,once,TGTGCCAGCAGCCAAGGGCCAGGGGGCAACTCACCCCTCCACTTT,CASSQGPGGNSPLHF
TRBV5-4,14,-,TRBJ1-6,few,TGTGCCAGCAGCTTGGAACAGGGTAATTCACCCCTCCACTTT,CASSLEQGNSPLHF
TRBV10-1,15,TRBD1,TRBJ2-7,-,TGCGCCAGCAGTAAAAGGACAGGACCGTTCTACGAGCAGTACTTC,CASSKRTGPFYEQYF
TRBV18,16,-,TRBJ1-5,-,TGTGCCAGCTCACCCCTTCCGGAGACAGGAGATCAGCCCCAGCATTTT,CASSPLPETGDQPQHF
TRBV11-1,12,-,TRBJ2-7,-,TGTGCCAGCTCACCATCAGGGTACGAGCAGTACTTC,CASSPSGYEQYF
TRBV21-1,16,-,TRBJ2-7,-,TGTGCCAGCAGCAAAGACGTGGGTGGGCTGGGGGGAGAGCAGTACTTC,CASSKDVGGLGGEQYF
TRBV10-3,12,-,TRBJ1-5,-,TGTGCCATCTCAGGGTCTAATCAGCCCCAGCATTTT,CAISGSNQPQHF
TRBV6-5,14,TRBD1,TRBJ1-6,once,TGTGCCAGCAGGAGGGACAGGGCTAATTCACCCCTCCACTTT,CASRRDRANSPLHF
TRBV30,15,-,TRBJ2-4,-,TGTGCCTGGAACGGACAGCTCTTAGCCAAAAACATTCAGTACTTC,CAWNGQLLAKNIQYF
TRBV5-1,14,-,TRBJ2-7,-,TGCGCCAGCAGCTTATCGGGGGACTCCTACGAGCAGTACTTC,CASSLSGDSYEQYF
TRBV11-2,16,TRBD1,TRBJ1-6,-,TGTGCCAGCAGCTTGGGGGACAGTGGCTATAATTCACCCCTCCACTTT,CASSLGDSGYNSPLHF
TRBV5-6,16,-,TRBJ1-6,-,TGTGCCAGCAGCTTGGATGCGGGATCGAGAAATTCACCCCTCCACTTT,CASSLDAGSRNSPLHF
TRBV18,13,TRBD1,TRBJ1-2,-,TGTGCCAGCTCACCCCAGGGGGACGATGGCTACACCTTC,CASSPQGDDGYTF
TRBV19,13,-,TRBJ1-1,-,TGTGCCAGTAGTACATCAATGAACACTGAAGCTTTCTTT,CASSTSMNTEAFF
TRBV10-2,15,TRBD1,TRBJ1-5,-,TGCGCCAGCAGATCGACAGGGTATAGCAATCAGCCCCAGCATTTT,CASRSTGYSNQPQHF
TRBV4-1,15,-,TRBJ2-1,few,TGCGCCAGCAGCCAAGAGGGGAGCTCCTACAATGAGCAGTTCTTC,CASSQEGSSYNEQFF
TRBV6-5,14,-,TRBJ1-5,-,TGTGCCAGCATAAGAACGGGGGGCAATCAGCCCCAGCATTTT,CASIRTGGNQPQHF
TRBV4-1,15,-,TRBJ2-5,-,TGCGCCAGCAGCCAAGAACTAGCAGTTCAAGAGACCCAGTACTTC,CASSQELAVQETQYF
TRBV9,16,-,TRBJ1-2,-,TGTGCCAGCAGCCCAGACATGAATTGGAGGAGGGATGGCTACACCTTC,CASSPDMNWRRDGYTF
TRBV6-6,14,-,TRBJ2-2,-,TGTGCCAGCAGCGAAAGATCGGGGGTCGGGGAGCTGTTTTTT,CASSERSGVGELFF
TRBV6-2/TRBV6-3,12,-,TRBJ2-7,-,TGTGCCAGCAGTTGGCAGGCCTACGAGCAGTACTTC,CASSWQAYEQYF
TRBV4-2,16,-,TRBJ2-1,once,TGTGCCAGCAGCCAACTCGCGGCAGGGACCTACAATGAGCAGTTCTTC,CASSQLAAGTYNEQFF
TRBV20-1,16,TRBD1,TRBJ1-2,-,TGCAGTGCTAGTTTGCAGGGGGTAAATTTTGACTATGGCTACACCTTC,CSASLQGVNFDYGYTF
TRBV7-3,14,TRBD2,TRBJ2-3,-,TGTGCCAGCAGCTTACGGGGGGGCACAGATACGCAGTATTTT,CASSLRGGTDTQYF
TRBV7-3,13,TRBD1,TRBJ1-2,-,TGTGCCAGCAGCTTAAGTGGGGACAGTGGCTACACCTTC,CASSLSGDSGYTF
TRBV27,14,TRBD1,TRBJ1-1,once,TGTGCCAGCAGTGCCGGACAGGGGGTGGCTGAAGCTTTCTTT,CASSAGQGVAEAFF
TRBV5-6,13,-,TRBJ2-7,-,TGTGCCAGCAGCTTGCCCGGTCCCTACGAGCAGTACTTC,CASSLPGPYEQYF